Listed here is a single T cell receptor (beta chain). Its matching antigen is unknown. The source of the sample is a study of shared clonotypes between healthy human individuals. Profiled with immunoSEQ multiplex PCR; TCRdb holds only in-frame clones, not every one. The table includes about 2.5 million clones, roughly 92% detected once. Trimming stripped 4 bases from V and 0 bases from J, with 15 bases between. The CDR3 totals 17 residues. The germline CDR1 and CDR2 sequences are LGHNA and YSLEER. Study-level points and caveats: With several donors compared, about 5.2% of naive CD4 clonotypes were shared.

The receptor's source is a man aged 18 to 29 in good health. Some clones in this sample may be carry-over from other donors' samples. The source material was naive CD4+ T cells from PBMCs. The subset denotes: CD45RA+ positively selected. V gene TRBV4-3 combines with J gene TRBJ1-4; possible D gene TRBD1, 6 bases. For the CDR3, the DNA is TGCGCCAGCAGCCGTAGGGGGAGTTACGCAACTAATGAAAAACTGTTTTTT. This translates into CASSRRGSYATNEKLFF.